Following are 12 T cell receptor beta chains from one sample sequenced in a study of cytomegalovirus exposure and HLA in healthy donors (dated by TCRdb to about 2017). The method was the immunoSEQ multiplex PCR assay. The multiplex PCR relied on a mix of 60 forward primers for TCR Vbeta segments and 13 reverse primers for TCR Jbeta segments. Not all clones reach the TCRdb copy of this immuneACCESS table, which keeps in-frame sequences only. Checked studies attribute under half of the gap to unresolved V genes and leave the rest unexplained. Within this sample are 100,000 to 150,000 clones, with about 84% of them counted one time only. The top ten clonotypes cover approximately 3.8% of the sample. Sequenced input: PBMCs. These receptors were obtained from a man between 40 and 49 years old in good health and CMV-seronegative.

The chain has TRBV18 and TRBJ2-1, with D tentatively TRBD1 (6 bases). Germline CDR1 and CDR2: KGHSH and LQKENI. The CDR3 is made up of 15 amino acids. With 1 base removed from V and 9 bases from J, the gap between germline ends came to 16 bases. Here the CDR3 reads CASSPLATGYGEQFF. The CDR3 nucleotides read TGTGCCAGCTCACCACTCGCCACAGGGTACGGTGAGCAGTTCTTC.

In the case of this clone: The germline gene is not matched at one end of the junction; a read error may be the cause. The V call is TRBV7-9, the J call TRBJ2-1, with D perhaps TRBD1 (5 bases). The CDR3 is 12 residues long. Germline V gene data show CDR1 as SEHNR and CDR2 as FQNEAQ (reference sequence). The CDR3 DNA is TGTTCCAGCAGCGCCCATAAGGGGGAGCAGTTCTTC. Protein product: CSSSAHKGEQFF.

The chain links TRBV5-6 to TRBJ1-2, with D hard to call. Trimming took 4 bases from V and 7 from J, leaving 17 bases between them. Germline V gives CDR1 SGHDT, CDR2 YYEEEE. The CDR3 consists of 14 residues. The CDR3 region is CASSPSAGWGGYTF. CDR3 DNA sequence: TGTGCCAGCAGCCCCTCCGCGGGGTGGGGTGGCTACACCTTC.

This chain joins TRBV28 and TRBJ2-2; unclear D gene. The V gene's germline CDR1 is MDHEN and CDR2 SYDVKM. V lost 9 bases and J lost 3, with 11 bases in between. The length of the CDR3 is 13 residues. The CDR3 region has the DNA TGTGCCAGTCGGGTCGGATACACCGGGGAGCTGTTTTTT. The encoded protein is CASRVGYTGELFF.

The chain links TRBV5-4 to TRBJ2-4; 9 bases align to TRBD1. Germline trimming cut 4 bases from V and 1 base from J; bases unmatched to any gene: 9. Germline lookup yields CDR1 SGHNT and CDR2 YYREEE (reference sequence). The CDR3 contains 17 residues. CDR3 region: CASSPNRGLGAKNIQYF. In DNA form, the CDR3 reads TGTGCCAGCAGCCCTAACAGGGGGCTCGGGGCCAAAAACATTCAGTACTTC.

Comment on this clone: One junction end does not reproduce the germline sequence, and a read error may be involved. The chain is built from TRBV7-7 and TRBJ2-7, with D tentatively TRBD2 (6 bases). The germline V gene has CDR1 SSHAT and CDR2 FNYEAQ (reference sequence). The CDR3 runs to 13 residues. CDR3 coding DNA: TGTGCTAGCAGCTTAGTATTGGGAGGAGAGCAGTACTTC. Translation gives CASSLVLGGEQYF.

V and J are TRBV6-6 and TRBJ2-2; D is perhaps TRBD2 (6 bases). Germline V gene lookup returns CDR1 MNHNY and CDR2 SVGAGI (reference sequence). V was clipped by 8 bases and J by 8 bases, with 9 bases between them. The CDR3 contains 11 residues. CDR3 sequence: CASRGGGELFF. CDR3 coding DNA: TGTGCCAGCCGGGGAGGTGGGGAGCTGTTTTTT.

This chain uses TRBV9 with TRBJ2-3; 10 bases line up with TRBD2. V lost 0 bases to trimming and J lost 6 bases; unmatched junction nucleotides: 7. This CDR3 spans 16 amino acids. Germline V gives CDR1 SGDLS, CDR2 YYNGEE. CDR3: CASSVEGSGGGDTQYF. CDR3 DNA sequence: TGTGCCAGCAGCGTAGAGGGAAGCGGGGGGGGTGATACGCAGTATTTT.

The CDR3 DNA reads TGTGCCAGCAGTGATTTTCGGGGGGCTCAGGAGACCCAGTACTTC. Translation gives CASSDFRGAQETQYF. The chain uses TRBV2 and TRBJ2-5, with a possible D match to TRBD2 (7 bases). The CDR3 loop spans 15 amino acids. From germline, CDR1 is SNHLY and CDR2 FYNNEI. Trimming took 3 bases from V and 5 from J, leaving 16 bases between them. Variable domain in full (rest from reference TRBV2 and TRBJ2-5): EPEVTQTPSHQVTQMGQEVILRCVPISNHLYFYWYRQILGQKVEFLVSFYNNEISEKSEIFDDQFSVERPDGSNFTLKIRSTKLEDSAMYFCASSDFRGAQETQYFGPGTRLLVL.

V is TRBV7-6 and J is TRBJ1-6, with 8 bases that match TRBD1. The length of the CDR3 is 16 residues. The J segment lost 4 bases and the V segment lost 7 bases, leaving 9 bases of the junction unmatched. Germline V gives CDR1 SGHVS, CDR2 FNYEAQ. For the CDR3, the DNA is TGTGCCAGCAATCCGGGACAGGTCGTTTATAATTCACCCCTCCACTTT. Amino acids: CASNPGQVVYNSPLHF.

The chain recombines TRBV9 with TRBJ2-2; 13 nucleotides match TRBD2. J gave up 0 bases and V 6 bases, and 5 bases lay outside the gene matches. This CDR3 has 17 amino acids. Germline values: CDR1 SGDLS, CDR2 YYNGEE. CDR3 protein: CASTKTSGGTNTGELFF. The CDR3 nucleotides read TGTGCCAGCACGAAGACTAGCGGGGGGACGAACACCGGGGAGCTGTTTTTT.

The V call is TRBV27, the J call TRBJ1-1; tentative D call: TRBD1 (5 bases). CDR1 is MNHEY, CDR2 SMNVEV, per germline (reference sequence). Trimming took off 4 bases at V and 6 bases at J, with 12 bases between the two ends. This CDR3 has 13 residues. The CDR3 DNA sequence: TGTGCCAGCAGTTCTCGGGGGGAGGCTGAAGCTTTCTTT. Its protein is CASSSRGEAEAFF.